The 22 T cell receptor delta chains presented below share a single source sample, sequenced in a study of gamma-delta T cells after stem cell transplantation. TCRdb called clones anew from the RT-PCR reads with CATT. This sample has some 1,800 delta-chain clones; about 2.3% occur once, and the top ten carry roughly 50%. The source material was gamma-delta T cells. These receptors all stem from a human donor. It is not recorded whose cells these are; they may come from a transplant donor.

This clone was counted ten times or more. TCRdb's listed protein matches a much larger clone and diverges from this DNA's translation at residue 4, likely through a read error; the protein shown comes from the DNA. The chain employs TRDV2 and TRDJ1, with 11 bases fitting TRDD3. Germline assignment: CDR1 GEAIGNYY and CDR2 EKD. The junction had 13 bases not matched to a gene; V was cut back by 5 bases and J by 0 bases. The CDR3 consists of 18 residues. The CDR3 sequence: CACGPVRMGDTYTDKLIF. CDR3 sequence (DNA): TGTGCCTGTGGTCCGGTTAGAATGGGGGATACGTACACCGATAAACTCATCTTT.

As for this clone: The TCRdb protein comes from a much larger clone and disagrees with this DNA's translation at residue 6, likely due to a read error; the protein given here is derived from the DNA. This chain joins TRDV2 and TRDJ1; TRDD3 aligns across 13 bases. The CDR3 length is 17 residues. V was clipped by 3 bases and J by 9 bases; unmatched bases: 15. The germline V gene encodes CDR1 GEAIGNYY and CDR2 EKD. Written as DNA, the CDR3 is TGTGCCTGTGACCCCATACTGGGGGATACGGGGGGACTGGAACTCATCTTT. Translated: CACDPILGDTGGLELIF.

For this clone: The protein recorded in TCRdb matches a much larger clone and deviates from this DNA's translation at residue 5, suggesting a read error; the protein here is obtained by translating the DNA. The chain recombines TRDV2 with TRDJ1, with 10 bases identical to TRDD3. J gave up 3 bases and V 1 base, and 10 bases lay outside the gene matches. This CDR3 comprises 17 residues. Germline lookup yields CDR1 GEAIGNYY and CDR2 EKD. The CDR3 here is CACDTLLGDRGADKLIF. DNA for the CDR3: TGTGCCTGTGACACTCTACTGGGGGATCGTGGCGCCGATAAACTCATCTTT.

Note on this clone: This likely came from a read error, as a far larger clone is one base away. Other DNA sequences from this sample encode an identical CDR3 as well. The chain employs TRDV2 and TRDJ3; 13 positions agree with TRDD3. This CDR3 has 21 residues. From germline, CDR1 is GEAIGNYY and CDR2 EKD. Trimming took 0 bases from V and 0 from J; bases not matched to a gene: 7. CDR3 region: CACDTSTGGYAGSWDTRQMFF. The CDR3 coding sequence is TGTGCCTGTGACACCTCAACTGGGGGATACGCGGGCTCCTGGGACACCCGACAGATGTTTTTC.

Concerning this clone itself: The translation of this DNA and the TCRdb protein of a much larger clone differ at residue 15, probably owing to a read error; the protein shown here is translated from the DNA. This chain uses TRDV2 with TRDJ1, with 11 bases lining up with TRDD3. The germline V gene has CDR1 GEAIGNYY and CDR2 EKD. The CDR3 contains 18 residues. The CDR3 coding sequence is TGTGCCTGTGACACCGTGGACCATGGGGGATACGCTACCGATAGACTCATCTTT. The encoded protein is CACDTVDHGGYATDRLIF.

This clone is medium-sized. This likely came from a read error, as a far larger clone is one base away. The same CDR3 also results from other DNA sequences found in this sample. The chain carries TRDV2 and TRDJ1, with D hard to call. Per the germline V gene, CDR1 is GEAIGNYY and CDR2 is EKD. CDR3 length equals 14 residues. The CDR3, as DNA: TGCGCCTGTGACCCGTTAGGAGGTAGCGATAAACTCATCTTT. Its protein is CACDPLGGSDKLIF.

This clone occurred a few times. TCRdb assigns this DNA the protein of a much larger clone, which departs from its translation at residue 14; this likely reflects a read error, and the protein shown comes from translating the DNA. In the same sample, other DNA sequences code for this CDR3. The V call is TRDV2, the J call TRDJ1; 11 bases line up with TRDD3. CDR3 length: 19 amino acids. The trim removed 3 bases at V and 3 bases at J, leaving 17 bases unmatched. Germline V gives CDR1 GEAIGNYY, CDR2 EKD. The CDR3 coding sequence is TGTGCCTGTGACTCGGCGGAAGTACTGGGGGATAGGGGGGCCGATAAACTCATCTTT. The encoded protein is CACDSAEVLGDRGADKLIF.

On this clone itself: A far larger clone lies a single base away; this is likely a read error. This specimen includes other DNA sequences encoding the same CDR3. V and J are TRDV2 and TRDJ1; 9 bases line up with TRDD2. After removal of 0 bases from V and 5 bases from J, the junction contained 18 bases not matched to a gene. Germline V lookup: CDR1 GEAIGNYY, CDR2 EKD. This CDR3 comprises 19 residues. CDR3 residues: CACDTHLPTIRGDYDKLIF. CDR3 nucleotide sequence: TGTGCCTGTGACACCCACCTTCCTACAATCCGTGGGGACTATGATAAACTCATCTTT.

For this clone: The mismatch at residue 14 between this DNA's translation and the TCRdb protein of a much larger clone likely reflects a read error; the protein shown is translated from the DNA. The V and J genes are TRDV2 and TRDJ1; 13 nucleotides line up with TRDD3. There are 20 residues in the CDR3. The germline gives CDR1 GEAIGNYY, CDR2 EKD. The V gene end was trimmed by 1 base and the J gene end by 1 base; junction bases not matched to a gene: 14. The CDR3 coding sequence is TGTGCCTGTGACACGGTCCCTACTGGGGGATACGATAAGTGCACCGATAAACTCATCTTT. This sequence encodes CACDTVPTGGYDKCTDKLIF.

With regard to this clone: This likely stems from a read error, as it lies one base from a far larger clone. The rearrangement uses TRDV2 and TRDJ3, with 8 bases that match TRDD3. The CDR3 consists of 23 residues. V was pared by 3 bases and J by 0 bases, with 21 bases of the junction left unmatched. CDR1 is GEAIGNYY and CDR2 is EKD in the germline V gene. The CDR3 loop reads CACDSPPTAFGGLPSWDTRQMFF. As DNA, the CDR3 is TGTGCCTGTGACTCCCCTCCTACGGCCTTTGGGGGATTACCCTCCTGGGACACCCGACAGATGTTTTTC.

This clone has just a few counts. This chain joins TRDV2 and TRDJ1; 11 positions agree with TRDD3. V lost 3 bases to trimming and J lost 2 bases; unmatched junction nucleotides: 10. This CDR3 region has 17 residues. Germline V lookup: CDR1 GEAIGNYY, CDR2 EKD. CDR3 residues: CACDAMGDTRGTDKLIF. The CDR3 region has the DNA TGTGCCTGTGACGCTATGGGGGATACGCGAGGGACCGATAAACTCATCTTT.

The sample holds a few counts of this clone. It differs at one base from a far larger clone, so likely a read error. Additional DNA sequences in this sample encode the identical CDR3. This chain uses TRDV2 with TRDJ1; possibly TRDD3 for D (5 bases). The CDR3 consists of 14 residues. The V and J ends lost 3 bases and 8 bases respectively, with 18 bases between them. Germline lookup yields CDR1 GEAIGNYY and CDR2 EKD. The CDR3 is CACDEPGRNDKLIF. CDR3 nucleotides: TGTGCCTGTGACGAACCTGGGCGGAACGACAAACTCATCTTT.

This clone was counted a few times. TCRdb's entry gives the protein of a much larger clone, which mismatches this DNA's translation at residue 10, likely from a read error; the protein reported here is translated from the DNA. This chain links TRDV2 with TRDJ1, with 10 bases that match TRDD3. Trimming at V came to 3 bases and at J to 9 bases, leaving 18 bases not matched to a gene. The CDR3 loop spans 17 amino acids. Germline lookup yields CDR1 GEAIGNYY and CDR2 EKD. CDR3 residues: CACDPVLGDAGGLELIF. The CDR3 DNA follows: TGTGCCTGTGACCCCGTACTGGGGGATGCGGGGGGACTGGAACTCATCTTT.

A word on this clone: Just one base apart from a much larger clone, this may be a read error. Other DNA sequences in the sample encode the same CDR3. The chain uses TRDV1 and TRDJ1; 9 bases agree with TRDD3. CDR1 is TSWWSYY, CDR2 QGS, per germline. CDR3 length: 20 amino acids. CDR3: CALQLRGGYRGGEYTDKLIF. The CDR3 DNA sequence: TGTGCTCTCCAGCTACGAGGGGGATACCGGGGAGGGGAATACACCGATAAGCTCATCTTT.

This clone was seen more than once but under ten times. TCRdb records a much larger clone's protein for this DNA, with a difference at residue 11 that likely arises from a read error; the protein given is the translation of the DNA. This sequence joins TRDV2 and TRDJ1, with 10 bases aligning to TRDD3. The CDR3 spans 17 residues. CDR1 is GEAIGNYY and CDR2 is EKD in the germline V gene. J was trimmed by 1 base and V by 3 bases; bases with no gene match: 10. Here the CDR3 DNA reads TGTGCCTGTGACGCCCTACTGGGGGATTCGTGCACCGATAAACTCATCTTT. Translation gives CACDALLGDSCTDKLIF.

A remark on this clone: A far larger clone is only one base removed, so a read error is likely. This same CDR3 is encoded by further DNA sequences in the sample. This chain uses TRDV2 with TRDJ1; 13 bases are a match to TRDD3. The CDR3 contains 18 residues. Germline V CDR1 and CDR2: GEAIGNYY, EKD. CDR3 bases: TGTGCCTGTGACACGGTCACTGGGGGATACGAGAAGGGCGATAAGCTCATCTTT. It translates to CACDTVTGGYEKGDKLIF.

This clone came up a few times. For this DNA, TCRdb reports the protein of a much larger clone, which diverges at residue 10, most likely from a read error; the protein presented here is translated directly from the DNA. The gene calls are TRDV2 and TRDJ1; 9 bases fit TRDD3. J was trimmed by 12 bases and V by 1 base; bases with no gene match: 17. CDR3 length: 16 residues. The germline CDR1 and CDR2 sequences are GEAIGNYY and EKD. Here the CDR3 reads CACDTLGDGSDKRIIF. As DNA, the CDR3 is TGTGCCTGTGACACGCTGGGGGATGGGAGCGATAAAAGGATCATCTTT.

There are a few counts of this clone. The protein TCRdb gives is from a much larger clone and does not agree with this DNA's translation at residue 4, likely a read error; the protein shown here comes from the DNA. V and J are TRDV2 and TRDJ1, with D maybe TRDD3 (5 bases). The CDR3 is 16 amino acids. V lost 5 bases and J 3 bases, leaving 21 bases between the germline ends. The V gene's germline CDR1 is GEAIGNYY and CDR2 EKD. The CDR3 loop is CACGPVGVGRSDKLIF. In DNA form, the CDR3 reads TGTGCCTGTGGCCCGGTGGGCGTGGGGAGATCCGATAAACTCATCTTT.

This clone has just a few counts. It is likely a read error: a sequence one base away is far more abundant. This specimen includes other DNA sequences encoding the same CDR3. The V gene is TRDV2, the J gene TRDJ1; 8 bases are shared with TRDD2. The CDR3 runs 19 residues. Germline CDR1 is GEAIGNYY and CDR2 is EKD. J lost 4 bases, V lost 0 bases, and 18 bases had no gene match. The CDR3 sequence: CACDTHLPTIRGDYDKLIF. In nucleotides, the CDR3 is TGTGCCTGTGACACCCATCTTCCTACAATCCGTGGGGACTACGATAAACTCATCTTT.

Details on this clone: With a far larger clone one base away, a read error is the likely cause. This CDR3 is also generated by other DNA sequences in the sample. The genes are TRDV2 and TRDJ1, with D possibly matching TRDD3 (6 bases). The germline V gene has CDR1 GEAIGNYY and CDR2 EKD. There are 16 residues in the CDR3. The chain's CDR3 is CACDLLGTSYTDKLIF. Written as DNA, the CDR3 is TGTGCCTGTGACCTACTGGGTACAAGTTACACCGATAAACTCATCTTC.

Remarks on this clone: A far bigger clonotype differs at one base, so this is likely a read error. The same CDR3 can be traced to other DNA sequences in this sample. CDR3 coding DNA: TGTGCCTGTGACGAACCTGGACGGAACGATAAACTCATCTTT. The encoded protein is CACDEPGRNDKLIF. The genes are TRDV2 and TRDJ1; D is uncertain. Germline CDR1 reads GEAIGNYY; CDR2 reads EKD. V lost 3 bases and J lost 4, with 14 bases in between. The CDR3 spans 14 residues.

CDR3 nucleotide sequence: TGTGCCTGTGACGCCCTACTGGGGGACACCGATAAACTCATCTTT. Its translation is CACDALLGDTDKLIF. The rearrangement joins TRDV2 to TRDJ1, with 8 bases lining up with TRDD3. The V gene end was trimmed by 3 bases and the J gene end by 0 bases; junction bases not matched to a gene: 5. This CDR3 comprises 15 residues. CDR1 is GEAIGNYY, CDR2 EKD, per germline.